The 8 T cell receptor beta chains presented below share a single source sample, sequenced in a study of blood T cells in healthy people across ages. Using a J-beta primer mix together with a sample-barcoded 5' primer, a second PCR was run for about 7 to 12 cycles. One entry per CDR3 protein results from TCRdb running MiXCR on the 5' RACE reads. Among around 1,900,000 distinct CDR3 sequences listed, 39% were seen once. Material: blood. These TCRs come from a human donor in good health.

The CDR3 nucleotides are TGTGCCAGCAGGGTTAGCGGGGGGGCCAGTTGGTCCTACAATGAGCAGTTCTTC. Translation gives CASRVSGGASWSYNEQFF. The J gene is TRBJ2-1, the V gene TRBV7-2; 11 bases fit TRBD2. The V and J ends lost 6 bases and 1 base, in that order; junction bases with no gene match: 11. CDR1 is SGHTA, CDR2 FQGNSA, per germline. The CDR3 length is 18 residues.

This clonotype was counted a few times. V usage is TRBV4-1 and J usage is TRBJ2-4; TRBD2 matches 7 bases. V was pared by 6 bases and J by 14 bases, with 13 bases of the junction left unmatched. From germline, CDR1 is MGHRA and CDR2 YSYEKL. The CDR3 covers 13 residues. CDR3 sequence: CASSQPEGTNKYF. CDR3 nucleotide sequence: TGCGCCAGCAGTCAACCAGAGGGGACTAATAAGTACTTC.

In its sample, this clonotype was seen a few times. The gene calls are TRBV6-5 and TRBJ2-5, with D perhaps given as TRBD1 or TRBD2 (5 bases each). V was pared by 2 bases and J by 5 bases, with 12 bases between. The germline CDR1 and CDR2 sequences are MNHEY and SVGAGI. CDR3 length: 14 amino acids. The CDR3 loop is CASSYLGERETQYF. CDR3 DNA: TGTGCCAGCAGTTACCTGGGGGAGCGGGAGACCCAGTACTTC.

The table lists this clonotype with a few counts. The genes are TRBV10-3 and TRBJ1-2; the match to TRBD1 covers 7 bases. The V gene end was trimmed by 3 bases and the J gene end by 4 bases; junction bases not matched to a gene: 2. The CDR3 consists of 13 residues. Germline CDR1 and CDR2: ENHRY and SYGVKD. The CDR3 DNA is TGTGCCATCAGTGAACAGGGGTCCTATGGCTACACCTTC. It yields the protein CAISEQGSYGYTF.

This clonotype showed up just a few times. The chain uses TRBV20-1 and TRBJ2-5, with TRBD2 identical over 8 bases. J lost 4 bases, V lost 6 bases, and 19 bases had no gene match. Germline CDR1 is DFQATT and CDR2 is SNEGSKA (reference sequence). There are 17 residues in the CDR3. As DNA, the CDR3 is TGCAGTGCCCAAAGATGGGTTAGCGGGGTGTGGAGAGAGACCCAGTACTTC. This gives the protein CSAQRWVSGVWRETQYF.

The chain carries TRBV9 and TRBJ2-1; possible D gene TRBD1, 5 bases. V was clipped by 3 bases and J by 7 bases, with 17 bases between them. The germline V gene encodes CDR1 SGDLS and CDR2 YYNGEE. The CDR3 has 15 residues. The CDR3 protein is CASSAQGLVGNEQFF. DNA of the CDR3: TGTGCCAGCAGCGCCCAGGGTCTTGTTGGGAATGAGCAGTTCTTC. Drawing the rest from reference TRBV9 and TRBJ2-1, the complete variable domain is DSGVTQTPKHLITATGQRVTLRCSPRSGDLSVYWYQQSLDQGLQFLIQYYNGEERAKGNILERFSAQQFPDLHSELNLSSLELGDSALYFCASSAQGLVGNEQFFGPGTRLTVL.

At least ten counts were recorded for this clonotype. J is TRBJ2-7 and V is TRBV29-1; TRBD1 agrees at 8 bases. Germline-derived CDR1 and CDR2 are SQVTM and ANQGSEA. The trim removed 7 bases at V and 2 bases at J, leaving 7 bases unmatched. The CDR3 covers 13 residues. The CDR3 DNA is TGCAGCGCCCAGACAGGGGTAGCCTACGAGCAGTACTTC. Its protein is CSAQTGVAYEQYF.

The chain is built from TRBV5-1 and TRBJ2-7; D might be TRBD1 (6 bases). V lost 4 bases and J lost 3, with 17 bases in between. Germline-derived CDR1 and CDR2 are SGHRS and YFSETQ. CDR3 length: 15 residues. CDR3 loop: CASSRLQGQVYEQYF. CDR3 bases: TGCGCCAGCAGCCGCCTACAGGGTCAAGTCTACGAGCAGTACTTC.